This T cell receptor (beta chain) was sequenced for a study of blood T cell repertoires in COVID-19. At the level of the study: Whether acute or convalescent, the COVID-19 samples came from the United States, Italy and Spain. Sources were T cells, B-cell-depleted T cells, or PBMCs; the material itself was cDNA or gDNA.

In its sample, this clone was seen a few times. V was pared by 1 base and J by 1 base, with 8 bases of the junction left unmatched. Germline assignment: CDR1 SGDLS and CDR2 YYNGEE. CDR3 length: 18 residues. As handled by the study authors: Reference gene primer amplification gave estimated nucleated cell counts. Repertoires were generated with immunoSEQ multiplex PCR, while TCRdb's copy carries only in-frame clones and drops some. That table supplies the V and J calls and clone size; D and trimming were determined from the DNA. The table has about 55,000 clones, 75% to 95% seen once. The sequenced sample consisted of peripheral blood. The sequence was obtained from a human donor with active COVID-19. The donor label of this sample is uncertain. The chain uses TRBV9 and TRBJ2-3; 11 bases are shared with TRBD2. CDR3 sequence reads: CASSVRLAGGGGTDTQYF. The CDR3 DNA reads as TGTGCCAGCAGCGTACGTCTAGCGGGGGGCGGGGGCACAGATACGCAGTATTTT.